This T cell receptor (beta chain) was obtained from a study of blood T cell repertoires in COVID-19. Profiling relied on immunoSEQ multiplex PCR, and the TCRdb table lists in-frame clones only, not all of them. This sample yields approximately 140,000 clones, of which less than 90% are seen a single time; approximately 2.4% belongs to the top ten. Sequenced: peripheral blood. This receptor was taken from a human donor with COVID-19, enrolled during active disease. The donor label of this sample is uncertain.

CDR3 amino acids: CSVEGPGGYTF. The CDR3, as DNA: TGCAGCGTTGAAGGTCCAGGGGGCTACACCTTC. V is TRBV29-1 and J is TRBJ1-2; the D gene is possibly TRBD1 (5 bases). CDR1 is SQVTM, CDR2 ANQGSEA, per germline. Trimming took off 1 base at V and 8 bases at J, with 8 bases between the two ends. The CDR3 has 11 residues.